The rows below give T cell receptor beta chains drawn from one sample of a study of T cell changes during pregnancy in multiple sclerosis. Profiled with immunoSEQ multiplex PCR; TCRdb holds only in-frame clones, not every one. The data show about 31,000 clones, approximately 88% seen once. The sequencing here drew on CD8+ T cells from peripheral blood mononuclear cells, taken in the first trimester of pregnancy. These receptor sequences come from a female donor with multiple sclerosis, enrolled in a pregnancy study. The CDR3 runs from the conserved cysteine through the conserved F or W. Each record gives: CDR3 protein, CDR3 DNA, J gene, V gene, D gene, clone size. A D gene is named only where the DNA matches it firmly. Some rows have no size entry. The others give once, few or many, or a class for an expanded clone.

CASSLPRARDTQYF	TGTGCCAGCAGTCTGCCGAGGGCGAGAGATACGCAGTATTTT	TRBJ2-3	TRBV5-6	.	.
CASSFYQETQYF	TGTGCCAGCAGCTTCTACCAAGAGACCCAGTACTTC	TRBJ2-5	TRBV11-2	.	.
CATSLAASTDTQYF	TGTGCCACCTCCCTGGCGGCTAGCACAGATACGCAGTATTTT	TRBJ2-3	TRBV27	.	.
CASSWTGQENQPQHF	TGTGCCAGCAGTTGGACGGGACAGGAAAATCAGCCCCAGCATTTT	TRBJ1-5	TRBV28	TRBD1	.
CASSDRIDGYTF	TGTGCCAGCAGCGACAGAATCGATGGCTACACCTTC	TRBJ1-2	TRBV9	.	.
CASSSDGGVTNQPQHF	TGTGCCAGCAGCTCAGACGGGGGTGTTACCAATCAGCCCCAGCATTTT	TRBJ1-5	TRBV7-2	.	once
CASSEITGGPGYEQYF	TGTGCCAGCAGTGAAATAACCGGGGGGCCGGGTTACGAGCAGTACTTC	TRBJ2-7	TRBV6-1	.	.
CASRGQNNEQFF	TGTGCCAGCAGAGGACAGAACAATGAGCAGTTCTTC	TRBJ2-1	TRBV11-2	.	.
CSVVSDSNYGYTF	TGCAGCGTTGTTAGCGATTCTAACTATGGCTACACCTTC	TRBJ1-2	TRBV29-1	.	.
CASSDSVGGAYNEQFF	TGTGCCAGCAGTGACTCGGTGGGGGGGGCCTACAATGAGCAGTTCTTC	TRBJ2-1	TRBV6-4	TRBD2	.
CSPYSPISDTQYF	TGCAGCCCATACTCCCCTATATCAGATACGCAGTATTTT	TRBJ2-3	TRBV29-1	.	.
CASSARLAGGPYNEQFF	TGTGCCAGCAGCGCAAGACTAGCGGGGGGCCCGTACAATGAGCAGTTCTTC	TRBJ2-1	TRBV9	TRBD2	.
CASSPGTGDEQFF	TGTGCCAGCAGCCCTGGGACAGGGGATGAGCAGTTCTTC	TRBJ2-1	TRBV11-2	TRBD1	.
CASSFGQANSGNTIYF	TGTGCCAGCAGCTTCGGACAGGCAAACTCTGGAAACACCATATATTTT	TRBJ1-3	TRBV11-2	TRBD1	once
CASSMSNSPLHF	TGTGCCAGCAGCATGTCGAATTCACCCCTCCACTTT	TRBJ1-6	TRBV7-8	.	.
CASSEGDKAYEQYF	TGTGCCAGCAGTGAAGGGGACAAAGCCTACGAGCAGTACTTC	TRBJ2-7	TRBV27	.	.
CASRWPWWGPYNEQFF	TGTGCCAGCCGTTGGCCCTGGTGGGGCCCCTACAATGAGCAGTTCTTC	TRBJ2-1	TRBV6-5	.	.
CAWSRGTEAFF	TGTGCCTGGAGTAGGGGAACTGAAGCTTTCTTT	TRBJ1-1	TRBV30	.	few
CATRGYNRENSYEQYF	TGTGCCACACGCGGATATAACAGGGAAAATTCCTACGAGCAGTACTTC	TRBJ2-7	TRBV19	.	.
CASSLDTNTEAFF	TGTGCCAGCAGCCTAGACACGAACACTGAAGCTTTCTTT	TRBJ1-1	TRBV7-6	.	once
CASSPKGLAGEDTQYF	TGTGCCAGCTCCCCCAAAGGACTAGCGGGGGAAGATACGCAGTATTTT	TRBJ2-3	TRBV2	TRBD2	.
CASSPPGNDSPLHF	TGTGCCAGTAGTCCCCCGGGGAACGATTCACCCCTCCACTTT	TRBJ1-6	TRBV19	.	.
CASSLATGVTEAFF	TGTGCCAGCAGTCTCGCGACAGGGGTCACTGAAGCTTTCTTT	TRBJ1-1	TRBV27	TRBD1	.
CASSGQGTYGYTF	TGTGCCAGCTCAGGGCAGGGGACCTATGGCTACACCTTC	TRBJ1-2	TRBV7-9	.	once
CASSIDRTPTYEQYF	TGTGCCAGTAGTATAGATAGGACACCGACCTACGAGCAGTACTTC	TRBJ2-7	TRBV19	.	.
CASSYLHEAFF	TGTGCCAGTAGTTATTTACATGAAGCTTTCTTT	TRBJ1-1	TRBV19	.	.
CASSGTLTTDTQYF	TGTGCCAGTAGTGGAACACTGACTACAGATACGCAGTATTTT	TRBJ2-3	TRBV19	.	once
CASSEFGRGNYGYTF	TGTGCCAGCAGTGAATTTGGCAGGGGTAACTATGGCTACACCTTC	TRBJ1-2	TRBV2	.	.
CASSDLQGANEKLFF	TGTGCCAGTAGCGATCTACAGGGGGCTAATGAAAAACTGTTTTTT	TRBJ1-4	TRBV19	TRBD1	.
CASSVDKGSYEQYF	TGTGCCAGCAGCGTAGATAAAGGGAGTTACGAGCAGTACTTC	TRBJ2-7	TRBV9	.	.
CASSPLAAGTEAVEQYF	TGTGCCAGCAGCCCCTTGGCCGCCGGGACAGAGGCCGTCGAGCAGTACTTC	TRBJ2-7	TRBV7-9	TRBD1	medium-sized
CASSPLGLTAGDTQYF	TGTGCCAGCAGCCCCCTGGGACTAACCGCGGGAGATACGCAGTATTTT	TRBJ2-3	TRBV13	TRBD2	.
CASSPGDTGELFF	TGTGCCAGCTCCCCAGGGGACACCGGGGAGCTGTTTTTT	TRBJ2-2	TRBV6-4	.	many
CASSMLGGARNSPLHF	TGTGCCAGTAGTATGCTAGGGGGGGCGCGTAATTCACCCCTCCACTTT	TRBJ1-6	TRBV19	.	.
CASSQDRDREVNNEQFF	TGCGCCAGCAGCCAAGATCGGGACAGGGAGGTTAACAATGAGCAGTTCTTC	TRBJ2-1	TRBV4-3	TRBD1	.
CATQGWDTEAFF	TGTGCCACACAGGGCTGGGACACTGAAGCTTTCTTT	TRBJ1-1	TRBV15	.	.
CASSGTGANYGYTF	TGTGCCAGCAGCGGAACAGGAGCTAACTATGGCTACACCTTC	TRBJ1-2	TRBV9	.	.
CASSQDVILYEQYF	TGCGCCAGCAGCCAAGATGTAATTCTCTACGAGCAGTACTTC	TRBJ2-7	TRBV4-3	.	.
CASTARGEQFF	TGTGCCAGCACGGCGCGGGGGGAGCAGTTCTTC	TRBJ2-1	TRBV5-4	TRBD2	.
CASSLQAPDTQYF	TGTGCCAGCAGCTTACAAGCGCCGGATACGCAGTATTTT	TRBJ2-3	TRBV7-9	.	once